This T cell receptor beta chain stems from a study of shared clonotypes between healthy human individuals. Looking at the study overall: The plates for each donor numbered three CD4 naive, three CD4 memory, two CD8 naive and one CD8 memory. Findings and limits, study-wide: Generally, naive subsets came out with larger estimated richness than memory subsets.

Notes on this clone: Its antigen is currently unknown.

The assay was carried out at the deep level. Repertoires were generated with immunoSEQ multiplex PCR, while TCRdb's copy carries only in-frame clones and drops some. Here the sample spans about 2.4 million clones, roughly 92% being singletons. The CDR3 extends over 15 amino acids. After removal of 1 base from V and 4 bases from J, the junction contained 2 bases not matched to a gene. CDR1 and CDR2 from the germline V gene are MNHNY and SVGAGI (reference sequence). Nashville, Tennessee was home to all donors, each a Caucasian adult. Specimen: naive CD4+ T cells sorted from blood. Described subset: CD45RA+ positively selected. This TCR came from a man between 18 and 35 years old in good health. The V call is TRBV6-6, the J call TRBJ2-3; 10 nucleotides match TRBD1. The CDR3 sequence is CASSYFGQGADTQYF. For the CDR3, the DNA is TGTGCCAGCAGTTACTTTGGACAGGGGGCAGATACGCAGTATTTT.